This T cell receptor (beta chain) emerged from a study of blood T cells in healthy people across ages. A second about 6 to 11 cycle PCR used barcoded and J-beta primers. Via MiXCR, TCRdb re-called the 5' RACE reads, giving one row per CDR3 protein. The table records 1.5 million to 2 million distinct CDR3 sequences, 40% to 55% of them present only once. Overall study findings and caveats: Relative to aged donors, long-lived donors carried more naive CD4+ cells and displayed higher diversity. The CMV status of each donor remained undetermined, and this could have confounded shifts in expanded clonotypes.

With regard to this clonotype: Its cognate antigen is unknown.

It was about 10 milliliters of peripheral blood that were drawn from each donor. Per-sample yields of isolated PBMCs were at least 6 million. The germline CDR1 and CDR2 sequences are MDHEN and SYDVKM. Trimming removed 6 bases from V and 0 bases from J, with 12 bases in between. The length of the CDR3 is 14 residues. This rearrangement joins TRBV28 to TRBJ2-7; D unclear. This sequence originates from a woman in her forties in good health. What was sequenced was blood. As DNA, the CDR3 is TGTGCCAGCAGAAGAACTACCGCCTCCTACGAGCAGTACTTC. It encodes CASRRTTASYEQYF.